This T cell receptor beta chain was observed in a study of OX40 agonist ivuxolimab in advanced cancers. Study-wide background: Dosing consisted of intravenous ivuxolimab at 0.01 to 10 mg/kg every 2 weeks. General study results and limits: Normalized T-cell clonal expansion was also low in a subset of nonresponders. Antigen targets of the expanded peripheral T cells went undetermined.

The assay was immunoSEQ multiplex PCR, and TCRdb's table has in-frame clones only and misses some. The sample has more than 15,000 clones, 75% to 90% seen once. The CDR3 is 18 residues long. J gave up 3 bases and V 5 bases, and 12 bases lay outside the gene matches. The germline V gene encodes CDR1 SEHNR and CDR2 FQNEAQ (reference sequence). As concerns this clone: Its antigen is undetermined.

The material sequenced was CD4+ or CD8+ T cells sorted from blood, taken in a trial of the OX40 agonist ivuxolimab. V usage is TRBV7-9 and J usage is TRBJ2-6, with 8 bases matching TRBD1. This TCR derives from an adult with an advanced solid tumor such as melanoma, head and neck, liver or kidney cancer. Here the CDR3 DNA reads TGTGCCAGCAGCGCGAAGCAGGGGGCGTTATTTGGGGCCAACGTCCTGACTTTC. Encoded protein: CASSAKQGALFGANVLTF.